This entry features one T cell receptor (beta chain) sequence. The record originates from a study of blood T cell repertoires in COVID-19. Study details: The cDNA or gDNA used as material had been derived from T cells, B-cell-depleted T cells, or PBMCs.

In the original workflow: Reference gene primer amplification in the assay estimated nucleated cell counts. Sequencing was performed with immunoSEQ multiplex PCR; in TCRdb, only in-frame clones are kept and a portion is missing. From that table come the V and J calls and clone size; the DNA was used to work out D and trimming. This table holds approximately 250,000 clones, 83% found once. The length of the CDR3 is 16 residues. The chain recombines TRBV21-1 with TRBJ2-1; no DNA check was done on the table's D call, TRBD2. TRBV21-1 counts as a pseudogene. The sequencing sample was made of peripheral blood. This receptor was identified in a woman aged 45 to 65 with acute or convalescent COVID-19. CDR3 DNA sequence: TGTGCCAGCGCCGAGGGGCCTACTAGCGCAAACAATGAGCAGTTCTTC. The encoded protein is CASAEGPTSANNEQFF.